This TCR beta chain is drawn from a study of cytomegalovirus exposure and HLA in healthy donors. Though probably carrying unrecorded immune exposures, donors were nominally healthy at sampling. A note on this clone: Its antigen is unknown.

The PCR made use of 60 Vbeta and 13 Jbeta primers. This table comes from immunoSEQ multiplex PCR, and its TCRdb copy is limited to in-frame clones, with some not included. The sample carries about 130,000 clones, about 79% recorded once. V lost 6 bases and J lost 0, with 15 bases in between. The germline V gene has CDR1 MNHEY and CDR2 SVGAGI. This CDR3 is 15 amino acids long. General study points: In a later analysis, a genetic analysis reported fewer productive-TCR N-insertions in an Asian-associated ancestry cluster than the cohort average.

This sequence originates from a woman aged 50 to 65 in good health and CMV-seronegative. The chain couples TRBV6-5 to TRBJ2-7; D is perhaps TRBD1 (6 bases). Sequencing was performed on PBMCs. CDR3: CASRIGQSSSYEQYF. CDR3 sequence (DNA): TGTGCCAGCAGGATAGGACAGTCGAGCTCCTACGAGCAGTACTTC.